A single sample is the source of the 13 T cell receptor beta chains below, sequenced in a study of T cell responses to AZD1222 COVID-19 vaccine. Data came from immunoSEQ multiplex PCR; TCRdb stores just in-frame clones and leaves some out. Of 75,000 to 100,000 clones in the sample, about 90% are singletons; the top ten hold 8% to 9.5%. The sample here was peripheral blood, taken on day 0 of AZD1222 vaccination. Source of these receptors: an adult in good health.

V gene TRBV7-3 combines with J gene TRBJ2-3; unclear D gene. Between the trimmed V and J ends, which lost 4 bases and 0 bases, there was a span of 14 bases. The CDR3 loop spans 16 amino acids. Germline assignment: CDR1 SGHTA and CDR2 FQGTGA. The CDR3 reads CASSSTPDGSTDTQYF. The CDR3 DNA reads TGTGCCAGCAGCTCAACACCGGACGGTAGCACAGATACGCAGTATTTT.

V and J are TRBV7-8 and TRBJ2-7, with 7 bases identical to TRBD1. J lost 2 bases, V lost 5 bases, and 6 bases had no gene match. This CDR3 region has 14 residues. Germline values: CDR1 SGHVS, CDR2 FQNEAQ. CDR3 bases: TGTGCCAGCAGCCGTAGACAGGGCCCCTACGAGCAGTACTTC. Translated, it gives CASSRRQGPYEQYF.

The genes are TRBV6-5 and TRBJ2-5; 8 bases align to TRBD1. Trimming removed 2 bases from V and 7 bases from J; junction bases left unmatched: 12. This CDR3 is 16 amino acids long. Germline V gene data show CDR1 as MNHEY and CDR2 as SVGAGI. The CDR3 loop reads CASSYPGSGGEGTQYF. In DNA form, the CDR3 reads TGTGCCAGCAGTTACCCCGGTTCAGGGGGCGAGGGGACCCAGTACTTC.

The V gene is TRBV5-4, the J gene TRBJ1-6; D remains ambiguous. The CDR3 sequence is 15 residues long. V dropped 7 bases and J dropped 9 bases, with 20 bases sitting between them. CDR1 is SGHNT and CDR2 is YYREEE in the germline V gene (reference sequence). The chain's CDR3 is CASQRRVLGGSPLHF. CDR3 sequence (DNA): TGTGCCAGCCAACGGAGGGTTTTGGGAGGTTCACCCCTCCACTTT.

The rearrangement uses TRBV9 and TRBJ2-2; D unclear. V shed 0 bases and J shed 3 bases, with 6 bases lying between them. CDR3 size: 14 residues. In germline, CDR1 is SGDLS, CDR2 YYNGEE. DNA for the CDR3: TGTGCCAGCAGCGTAGGGTCCTACACCGGGGAGCTGTTTTTT. Translating it yields CASSVGSYTGELFF.

V gene TRBV24-1 combines with J gene TRBJ2-3; TRBD1 matches 8 bases. The J segment lost 2 bases and the V segment lost 2 bases, leaving 2 bases of the junction unmatched. This CDR3 has 15 residues. Looked up from germline, CDR1 is KGHDR and CDR2 is SFDVKD. The CDR3 coding sequence is TGTGCCACCAGTGATTACAGGGGGGACACAGATACGCAGTATTTT. Its translation is CATSDYRGDTDTQYF.

J is TRBJ2-3 and V is TRBV3-1 (or the pseudogene TRBV3-2), with TRBD2 identical over 8 bases. V shed 4 bases, J shed 4 bases, and the junction held 13 bases outside the gene matches. Germline CDR1 reads LGHDT; CDR2 reads YNNKEL (reference sequence). The CDR3 length is 17 residues. CDR3 nucleotides: TGTGCCAGCAGCCCCCTCAGGAGCGGGGGAGGGTCAGATACGCAGTATTTT. Translated: CASSPLRSGGGSDTQYF.

The chain has TRBV5-1 and TRBJ1-1, with 9 positions matching TRBD1. The CDR3 consists of 16 residues. From germline, CDR1 is SGHRS and CDR2 YFSETQ. The V segment lost 3 bases and the J segment 3 bases; nucleotides outside the gene matches: 9. The CDR3 sequence is CASSSPPGQGDTEAFF. CDR3 DNA: TGCGCCAGCAGCTCTCCTCCGGGACAGGGTGACACTGAAGCTTTCTTT.

J is TRBJ1-2 and V is TRBV5-8, with D possibly matching TRBD1 (5 bases). Germline lookup yields CDR1 SGHTS and CDR2 YDEGEE. V shed 0 bases and J shed 8 bases, with 11 bases lying between them. The CDR3 totals 13 residues. CDR3 region: CASSLVGVWGYTF. CDR3 coding DNA: TGTGCCAGCAGCTTGGTGGGGGTCTGGGGCTACACCTTC.

J is TRBJ2-5 and V is TRBV4-1, with a weak D call TRBD2 (5 bases). Germline V lookup: CDR1 MGHRA, CDR2 YSYEKL. The CDR3 sequence is 17 residues long. Trimming removed 2 bases at V and 4 bases at J, with 20 bases between. The CDR3 sequence: CASSQIRPGSGPETQYF. DNA of the CDR3: TGCGCCAGCAGCCAAATACGACCAGGCAGCGGCCCAGAGACCCAGTACTTC.

DNA of the CDR3: TGTGCCAGCTCACCGGGACGGGGGAACACCGGGGAGCTGTTTTTT. Translating gives CASSPGRGNTGELFF. This rearrangement joins TRBV18 to TRBJ2-2; either TRBD1 or TRBD2 may supply D (5 bases each). V lost 3 bases and J 1 base, leaving 9 bases between the germline ends. Germline V gives CDR1 KGHSH, CDR2 LQKENI. CDR3 length: 15 amino acids.

The rearrangement joins TRBV7-2 to TRBJ2-3; no clear D. The CDR3 consists of 16 residues. The germline V and J ends were trimmed by 3 bases and 0 bases, with 13 bases remaining between them. Germline V lookup: CDR1 SGHTA, CDR2 FQGNSA. The CDR3 sequence is CASSFGGAASTDTQYF. In DNA, the CDR3 is TGTGCCAGCAGCTTTGGCGGAGCAGCTAGCACAGATACGCAGTATTTT.

V usage is TRBV18 and J usage is TRBJ1-1; D gene ambiguous. CDR3 length: 14 residues. Between the trimmed V and J ends, which lost 3 bases and 1 base, there was a span of 9 bases. CDR1 and CDR2 (germline): KGHSH, LQKENI. The CDR3 reads CASSPMTGNTEAFF. The CDR3, as DNA: TGTGCCAGCTCACCCATGACGGGGAACACTGAAGCTTTCTTT.